This TCR beta chain was sequenced in a study of cytomegalovirus exposure and HLA in healthy donors (dated by TCRdb to between 2016 and 2019). As for the study more broadly: According to an earlier analysis of 587 of the donors, 150 million to 200 million T cells yielded some 120 million unique TCR beta sequences and less than 300 Gb of sequence data. An early release covering over 500 HLA-typed donors comprised roughly 300 gigabases of sequencing data and 85 million to 100 million unique TCR sequences. Among the approximately 430 genotyped donors, approximately 82% belonged to the genetic ancestry cluster associated with self-reported Caucasian donors. The study aimed to test whether cataloging public T cell receptors could reveal signatures of past pathogen exposure. Using immunosequencing, the study profiled T cell repertoires from 640 or so subjects and related those repertoires to cytomegalovirus serostatus. Besides the first cohort of some 670 subjects, a separate validation cohort made up of 95 to 150 different subjects was used. The study combined high-throughput TCR immunosequencing, statistical association of individual TCRs with disease status, and machine learning to predict cytomegalovirus infection status. A later analysis re-examined previously published TCR beta repertoires from more than 550 donors and added high-resolution HLA genotyping to investigate patterns of TCR occurrence. In the later analysis, no new phenotypic data were used to find candidate immune exposures; instead, reliance was placed on TCR beta sequences and their occurrence across donors. To decide whether each TCR beta V gene segment behaved as functional or pseudogenic, an earlier analysis of several hundred of the donors relied on high-throughput TCR beta sequencing. Donor age, sex, ethnicity and CMV serostatus were compiled together with the repertoire data. Genome-wide SNP genotypes for about 65% of the roughly 700 donors were used in a later genetic analysis, which treated that subset as a discovery cohort. Every discovery cohort repertoire had been produced on one sequencing platform. HLA typing included class I and class II loci at four-digit resolution. Typing coverage differed by locus: A, B, C, DRB1 and DQB1 were typed in about 629-640 donors, DQA1 in 500 to 550, DPA1 in over 600, and DPB1 in 450 to 480. Several DR-DQ haplotypes were handled as single units for association and clustering because linkage in the cohort was strong. On average, approximately 250,000 unique TCR beta nucleotide sequences were sequenced per donor among some 430 genotyped donors of the cohort, with 15% to 20% of those sequences being non-productive. Beyond this particular receptor, the publication reports: In a later genetic analysis, a missense DCLRE1C variant was associated with V-gene and J-gene trimming of TCR beta chains, and the association was replicated in an independent cohort. Some IMGT-functional V segments, including TRBV6-2 and TRBV6-3, could not be told apart with the 87-base-pair reads, so those segments were excluded. Compared with equally common non-associated chains, HLA-associated TCR beta chains in a later analysis were more clonally expanded and had lower generation probabilities. A further reported finding was that TCR beta sequences accurately predicted the HLA-A and HLA-B alleles for most subjects in the first cohort. Because counts were too low, some 16 rarely observed V segments, including chromosome 9 orphons, were excluded from the earlier analysis of a few hundred of the donors. Most CMV-associated TCR beta chains appeared to be HLA-restricted in a later analysis, and the HLA associations seemed to be driven largely by CMV exposure. Because HLA typing was unavailable for some donors at each locus, only the typed subset was used in association tests. A few of the identified cytomegalovirus-associated TCR beta chains were confirmed in vitro to be specific for cytomegalovirus antigens. A cluster of highly shared sequence variants was judged likely to represent a technical artifact of the sequencing pipeline. When HLA alleles, especially DR and DQ, strongly co-occurred, TCR associations were difficult to assign to individual alleles. In the study, 150 to 200 TCR beta chains were listed as associated with cytomegalovirus. The only immune exposure information available for the cohort was CMV serostatus. The cohort was sequenced for TCR beta chains only, and without alpha or paired-chain data the features that could be detected were limited. In a later analysis, the rate of TCR association differed among HLA loci, with DRB1 alleles having the most associated TCRs and HLA-C alleles having the fewest. The authors suggested that the approach could potentially be generalized to other disease states and immunological phenotypes. Roughly uniform sequencing depth across donors was assumed in presence/absence analyses, although this assumption may not hold. In an earlier analysis of approximately 590 of the donors, most TCR beta V segments appeared in productive rearrangements about 87% or about 30% of the time, broadly matching IMGT annotations. Compared with the 666-donor mean, donors in an Asian-associated ancestry cluster had fewer N-insertions in productive TCRs, according to a later genetic analysis. A later analysis associated 16,951 TCR beta sequences with specific HLA alleles at a false discovery rate of 0.05. Cytomegalovirus status was reported to be diagnosed by the classifier with high specificity and sensitivity in both the original and validation cohorts. Several of the top co-occurrence clusters appeared to be linked to parvovirus B19, influenza, CMV and Epstein-Barr virus, according to a later analysis. Most TCR sequences were seen in very few donors, while some public TCRs were found in many individuals. Linkage disequilibrium might explain the correlated functional status among segregating V segments, but an unknown experimental factor could not be excluded.

This clone occurred a few times. Its antigen has not been determined. The record has no base qualities; no much larger clone is one base away. To prepare the library, the immunoSEQ multiplex PCR assay was applied. For the multiplex PCR, a mixture combining 60 forward primers for TCR Vbeta segments and 13 reverse primers for TCR Jbeta segments was used. A multiplex PCR assay on genomic DNA amplified the CDR3 region of rearranged TCR beta genes. Amplified TCR beta libraries were sequenced as 87-base-pair reads on the Illumina HiSeq System. Turning to the authors' computational methods: In a later analysis, tens of millions of unique TCR beta chains were counted across the 650 to 700 repertoires, and roughly 9.9 million of these chains were shared by at least two donors. To remove PCR and sequencing errors, raw reads were error-corrected and collapsed into unique sequences using a nearest-neighbor algorithm that merged closely related sequences. CDR3 sequences were aligned to IMGT reference sequences to assign V, D and J gene segments. For a sequence to be retained, a match of at least six nucleotides to both a V gene segment and a J gene segment was required. A rearrangement was called productive if the CDR3 had no stop codons and remained in frame with V and J, and every other rearrangement was called non-productive. CDR3 was defined by IMGT convention, running from the second conserved V-encoded cysteine to the conserved J-encoded phenylalanine. Sequences without an unambiguous match to a single V gene segment were excluded from the earlier analysis of approximately 600 of the donors. In an earlier analysis of several hundred of the donors, V segments were called functional above 56.7% productive rearrangements and were called segregating when the between-donor standard deviation exceeded 5%. A statistical classification framework was developed to diagnose cytomegalovirus status using the catalog of TCR beta chain sequences. In a later analysis, V and J genes were assigned by comparing TCR nucleotide sequences against IMGT/GENE-DB human TR gene sequences. The TCRdist pipeline was used in a later analysis to assign CDR3 sequences and most-parsimonious VDJ recombination scenarios. A later analysis defined each TCR beta chain by its CDR3 amino acid sequence plus V-gene family, and excluded reads lacking a unique V-gene family. To address suspected cross-contamination and a sequencing artifact, a later analysis removed a few hundred highly shared, low-generation-probability nucleotide sequences. For each public chain, a later analysis derived a clonal expansion index from normalized ranks of inferred template counts within each repertoire. A later analysis computed generation probabilities with a VDJ recombination model fitted to out-of-frame rearrangements, and checked the results against IGoR. A later analysis scored TCR-TCR, TCR-HLA and TCR-CMV co-occurrence with hypergeometric tests, applying a repertoire-size bias correction to TCR pairs. A later analysis estimated false discovery rates by permuting HLA or CMV assignments 20 times. A later analysis grouped co-occurring TCRs with DBSCAN, adding TCRdist sequence similarity when clustering within HLA-allele-positive subsets. Repertoires with fewer than 30,000 or more than 120,000 public chains, plus five repertoires with anomalous nucleotide sharing, were excluded from co-occurrence clustering. TCRdb mirrors the immuneACCESS table, restricted to in-frame sequences. Some clones are absent from its copies; in checked studies, under half trace to an unresolved V gene, and the reason for the others is unknown. The V and J calls and clone size were taken over from that table, and D and trimming were inferred from the DNA. Recorded for this sample are fewer than 200,000 clones; less than 80% of them occurred a single time. Clones ranked in the top ten supply 0.6% to 0.95% of the sample.

In total, about 650 healthy bone marrow donors made up the cohort. At the time of sampling, all cohort members were nominally healthy, though unrecorded immune exposures were likely present. The donor was CMV seronegative and was included in the group of several hundred seronegative cohort members. Each donor provided a peripheral blood sample, and peripheral blood mononuclear cells were used for TCR beta sequencing. Genomic DNA was extracted from the blood cell samples with the Qiagen DNeasy Blood Extraction Kit. The CDR3 numbers 13 residues from cysteine through phenylalanine. Of the read, only the CDR3 DNA is kept; its 39 bases are in frame from base 1. Looking up the germline V gene (reference sequence) yields CDR1 SEHNR and CDR2 FQNEAQ. V trim: 6 bases; J trim: 7 bases; unmatched bases: 4.

The rearranged chain carries TRBV7-9 and TRBJ2-3; the junction holds 10 bases that match TRBD2. The sample taken for sequencing was PBMCs. This clonotype was sampled from a female donor in good health and CMV-seronegative. The DNA sequence follows: TGTGCCAGCAGGAGTAGCGGGGGGAATACGCAGTATTTT. The resulting protein is CASRSSGGNTQYF.